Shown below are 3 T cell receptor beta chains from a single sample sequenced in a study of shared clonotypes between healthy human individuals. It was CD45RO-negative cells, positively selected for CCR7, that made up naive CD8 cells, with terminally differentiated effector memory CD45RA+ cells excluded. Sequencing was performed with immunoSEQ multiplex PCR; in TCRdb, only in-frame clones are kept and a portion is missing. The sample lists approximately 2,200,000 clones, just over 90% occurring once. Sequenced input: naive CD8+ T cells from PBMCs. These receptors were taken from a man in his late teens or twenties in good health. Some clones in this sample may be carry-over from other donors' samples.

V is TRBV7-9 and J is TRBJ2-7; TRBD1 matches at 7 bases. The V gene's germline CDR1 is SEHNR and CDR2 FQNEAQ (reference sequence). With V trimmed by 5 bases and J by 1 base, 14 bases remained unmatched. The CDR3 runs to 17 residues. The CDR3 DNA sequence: TGTGCCAGCAGCAGACAGGGCCCGACAGTTCGATCCTACGAGCAGTACTTC. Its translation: CASSRQGPTVRSYEQYF.

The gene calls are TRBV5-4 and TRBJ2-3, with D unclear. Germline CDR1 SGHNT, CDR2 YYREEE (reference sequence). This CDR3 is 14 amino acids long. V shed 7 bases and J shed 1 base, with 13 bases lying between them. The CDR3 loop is CASGGRHRTDTQYF. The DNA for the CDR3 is TGTGCCAGCGGCGGACGGCATCGCACAGATACGCAGTATTTT.

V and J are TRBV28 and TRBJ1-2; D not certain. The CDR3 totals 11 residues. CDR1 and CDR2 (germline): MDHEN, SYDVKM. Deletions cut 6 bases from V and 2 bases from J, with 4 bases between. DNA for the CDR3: TGTGCCAGCAGGGGGAACTATGGCTACACCTTC. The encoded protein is CASRGNYGYTF.